These 29 T cell receptor beta chains originate from one sample sequenced in a study of T cell responses to AZD1222 COVID-19 vaccine. The method was immunoSEQ multiplex PCR; TCRdb's version includes in-frame clones alone and lacks a portion of them. The table records about 100,000 clones, about 86% of them present only once. The sample here was peripheral blood, taken on day 0 of AZD1222 vaccination. The source is an adult in good health.

The chain's CDR3 is CASSEGTGYNSPLHF. CDR3 bases: TGTGCCAGCAGCGAAGGGACAGGGTATAATTCACCCCTCCACTTT. The V call is TRBV5-5, the J call TRBJ1-6, with 9 bases matching TRBD1. This CDR3 is 15 amino acids long. Per germline, CDR1 SGHKS and CDR2 YYEKEE (reference sequence). V was pared by 4 bases and J by 4 bases, with 3 bases of the junction left unmatched.

This clone is a singleton in its sample. V usage is TRBV19 and J usage is TRBJ1-1, with 7 positions matching TRBD1. CDR1 LNHDA and CDR2 SQIVND come from the germline V gene (reference sequence). The CDR3 sequence is 14 residues long. CDR3 amino acids: CATRSDRWETEAFF. The CDR3 nucleotides are TGTGCAACCCGATCGGACAGGTGGGAGACTGAAGCTTTCTTT. Full variable domain (missing parts from reference TRBV19 and TRBJ1-1): DGGITQSPKYLFRKEGQNVTLSCEQNLNHDAMYWYRQDPGQGLRLIYYSQIVNDFQKGDIAEGYSVSREKKESFPLTVTSAQKNPTAFYLCATRSDRWETEAFFGQGTRLTVV.

The chain employs TRBV5-1 and TRBJ1-1; 10 bases map to TRBD1. CDR3 length equals 16 residues. The ends lost 0 bases at V and 4 bases at J; junction bases unmatched: 6. Germline lookup yields CDR1 SGHRS and CDR2 YFSETQ. The DNA for the CDR3 is TGCGCCAGCAGCTTGGAAGGGACAGGGGTAGGCACTGAAGCTTTCTTT. Residues: CASSLEGTGVGTEAFF.

The chain links TRBV7-2 to TRBJ1-6, with TRBD1 as a possible D gene (6 bases). Per germline, CDR1 SGHTA and CDR2 FQGNSA. The CDR3 has 13 residues. V dropped 2 bases and J dropped 15 bases, with 14 bases sitting between them. CDR3 coding DNA: TGTGCCAGCAGCTTACAATCAGGGGTGGTCCTCCACTTT. This sequence encodes CASSLQSGVVLHF.

This CDR3 reads CSASLAGGSSYNEQFF. DNA for the CDR3: TGCAGTGCTAGTCTAGCGGGGGGTAGCTCCTACAATGAGCAGTTCTTC. The rearrangement uses TRBV20-1 and TRBJ2-1; 11 bases are a match to TRBD2. After removal of 3 bases from V and 0 bases from J, the junction contained 4 bases not matched to a gene. CDR3 length: 16 residues. CDR1 DFQATT and CDR2 SNEGSKA come from the germline V gene (reference sequence).

The chain uses TRBV19 and TRBJ1-5; D may be TRBD1 (6 bases). Trimming took off 7 bases at V and 4 bases at J, with 14 bases between the two ends. The CDR3 is made up of 14 amino acids. Germline CDR1 and CDR2: LNHDA and SQIVND (reference sequence). The DNA for the CDR3 is TGTGCCAGTATTCAGGCACAGGGAAATCAGCCCCAGCATTTT. This sequence encodes CASIQAQGNQPQHF.

J is TRBJ1-4 and V is TRBV7-9, with a weak D call TRBD1 (5 bases). The CDR3 has 17 amino acids. Germline V CDR1 and CDR2: SEHNR, FQNEAQ (reference sequence). V dropped 4 bases and J dropped 0 bases, with 15 bases sitting between them. This chain's CDR3 is CASSSPTGDATNEKLFF. The CDR3 DNA sequence: TGTGCCAGCAGCTCCCCCACGGGGGACGCAACTAATGAAAAACTGTTTTTT.

V usage is TRBV28 and J usage is TRBJ2-3, with 11 bases that match TRBD2. The germline gives CDR1 MDHEN, CDR2 SYDVKM. The CDR3 totals 16 residues. V shed 6 bases, J shed 4 bases, and the junction held 9 bases outside the gene matches. This CDR3 is CASRHLSGGASDTQYF. The CDR3 nucleotides read TGTGCCAGCAGACACCTTAGCGGGGGGGCGTCAGATACGCAGTATTTT.

This chain uses TRBV28 with TRBJ2-7, with 8 bases lining up with TRBD1. V was clipped by 9 bases and J by 0 bases; unmatched bases: 4. The germline V gene encodes CDR1 MDHEN and CDR2 SYDVKM. The CDR3 loop spans 13 amino acids. The CDR3 coding sequence is TGTGCCAGTCTTACAGGGGGCTCCTACGAGCAGTACTTC. Residues: CASLTGGSYEQYF.

This rearrangement joins TRBV12-3 or TRBV12-4 to TRBJ2-5; D could derive from TRBD1 or TRBD2 (5 bases each). This CDR3 has 13 amino acids. Trimming removed 6 bases from V and 2 bases from J, with 10 bases in between. CDR3 DNA: TGTGCCAGCAGCCGGGACGGGCAAGAGACCCAGTACTTC. This encodes CASSRDGQETQYF.

The chain links TRBV11-2 to TRBJ1-1, with 8 bases lining up with TRBD1. Losses at the gene ends were 5 bases for V and 1 base for J; bases not matched to a gene: 9. CDR1 SGHAT and CDR2 FQNNGV come from the germline V gene. This CDR3 is 16 amino acids long. The CDR3 reads CASSLGTGRANTEAFF. CDR3 nucleotide sequence: TGTGCCAGCAGCCTAGGGACAGGACGGGCGAACACTGAAGCTTTCTTT.

This chain uses TRBV7-2 with TRBJ1-5; no firm D call. The CDR3 is 13 residues long. CDR1 and CDR2 from the germline V gene are SGHTA and FQGNSA. V lost 5 bases and J 1 base, leaving 6 bases between the germline ends. CDR3 bases: TGTGCCAGCAGCATCGAGAGCAATCAGCCCCAGCATTTT. Protein: CASSIESNQPQHF.

CDR3 region: CASSYRSGGHGYTF. The DNA of the CDR3 is TGTGCCAGCAGTTACCGGTCCGGGGGGCATGGCTACACCTTC. This rearrangement joins TRBV6-2 or TRBV6-3 to TRBJ1-2; possibly TRBD1 for D (6 bases). V lost 2 bases, J lost 6 bases, and 13 bases lay in between. Per the germline V gene, CDR1 is MNHEY and CDR2 is SVGEGT. The length of the CDR3 is 14 residues.

The chain has TRBV19 and TRBJ1-1; D might be TRBD1 (5 bases). Germline CDR1 and CDR2: LNHDA and SQIVND (reference sequence). This CDR3 has 13 residues. Trimming took 6 bases from V and 8 from J, leaving 16 bases between them. The DNA for the CDR3 is TGTGCCAGTAGGTCGGGGCCTGGGCAAGAAGCTTTCTTT. Translation: CASRSGPGQEAFF.

V gene TRBV19 combines with J gene TRBJ1-2, with TRBD1 identical over 8 bases. Unmatched junction bases numbered 6, after V lost 0 bases and J lost 0 bases. This CDR3 comprises 17 residues. From germline, CDR1 is LNHDA and CDR2 SQIVND (reference sequence). The chain's CDR3 is CASSIEPGQASNYGYTF. CDR3 bases: TGTGCCAGTAGTATAGAGCCGGGACAGGCTTCTAACTATGGCTACACCTTC.

The chain joins TRBV19 to TRBJ2-6; TRBD1 is a possible D gene (5 bases). V lost 1 base and J 2 bases, leaving 9 bases between the germline ends. Germline V gives CDR1 LNHDA, CDR2 SQIVND (reference sequence). The CDR3 totals 16 residues. CDR3 coding DNA: TGTGCCAGTAGTATAGGCAGGGTCCCTGGGGCCAACGTCCTGACTTTC. This encodes CASSIGRVPGANVLTF.

V is TRBV2 and J is TRBJ1-2; no firm D call. The CDR3 is 14 amino acids. V was cut by 7 bases and J by 4 bases, with 16 bases left in between. CDR1 is SNHLY and CDR2 is FYNNEI in the germline V gene. The CDR3 loop reads CASKERSTFYGYTF. In nucleotides, the CDR3 is TGTGCCAGCAAAGAGCGTAGCACCTTCTATGGCTACACCTTC. Full variable domain (missing parts from reference TRBV2 and TRBJ1-2): EPEVTQTPSHQVTQMGQEVILRCVPISNHLYFYWYRQILGQKVEFLVSFYNNEISEKSEIFDDQFSVERPDGSNFTLKIRSTKLEDSAMYFCASKERSTFYGYTFGSGTRLTVV.

V and J are TRBV30 and TRBJ2-7; D is unresolved. This CDR3 has 13 amino acids. V was clipped by 3 bases and J by 0 bases, with 9 bases between them. Germline V gene lookup returns CDR1 GTSNPN and CDR2 SVGIG (reference sequence). The CDR3 loop reads CAWSVSLSYEQYF. The CDR3 bases are TGTGCCTGGAGCGTCTCCCTCTCCTACGAGCAGTACTTC.

This CDR3 is CASSSGGRGANYGYTF. The CDR3 nucleotides are TGTGCCAGCAGCTCGGGGGGCAGGGGAGCTAACTATGGCTACACCTTC. V and J are TRBV5-4 and TRBJ1-2; a weak D match, TRBD1 (6 bases). The CDR3 sequence is 16 residues long. Germline V gene sequence: CDR1 SGHNT, CDR2 YYREEE (reference sequence). Trimming removed 3 bases from V and 0 bases from J, with 15 bases in between.

The chain employs TRBV27 and TRBJ2-3; D uncertain. The CDR3 length is 14 residues. Trimming removed 4 bases at V and 2 bases at J, with 10 bases between. CDR1 MNHEY and CDR2 SMNVEV come from the germline V gene (reference sequence). The CDR3 here is CASSSFGLTDTQYF. The CDR3 DNA is TGTGCCAGCAGTTCTTTCGGCCTCACAGATACGCAGTATTTT.

This clone has just one count. The chain couples TRBV6-2 or TRBV6-3 to TRBJ1-2; the D is unclear. CDR3 length: 13 amino acids. Germline CDR1 and CDR2: MNHEY and SVGEGT. The germline V and J ends were trimmed by 4 bases and 2 bases, with 8 bases remaining between them. The CDR3, as DNA: TGTGCCAGCAGTTTTGGAGGGAACTATGGCTACACCTTC. Translating it yields CASSFGGNYGYTF.

The chain is built from TRBV2 and TRBJ2-2; D not resolved. Germline V CDR1 and CDR2: SNHLY, FYNNEI. The CDR3 spans 12 residues. Trimming took 5 bases from V and 3 from J, leaving 4 bases between them. CDR3 amino acids: CASSSDTGELFF. DNA of the CDR3: TGTGCCAGCAGTAGCGACACCGGGGAGCTGTTTTTT.

This sequence joins TRBV7-2 and TRBJ1-3; weak D call: TRBD1 (5 bases). The ends were cut back, 1 base at V and 0 bases at J, with 10 bases in the middle. This CDR3 contains 16 residues. Per the germline V gene, CDR1 is SGHTA and CDR2 is FQGNSA. The CDR3 DNA reads as TGTGCCAGCAGCTTAGTCCGGGGGGGCTCTGGAAACACCATATATTTT. Translating gives CASSLVRGGSGNTIYF.

This clone has only a few counts. V usage is TRBV18 and J usage is TRBJ1-5; no clear D. The CDR3 runs to 15 residues. Germline CDR1 and CDR2: KGHSH and LQKENI. The V end lost 3 bases, the J end lost 0 bases, and 9 bases lay between the germline ends. The CDR3 reads CASSPGSYSNQPQHF. The CDR3 DNA reads as TGTGCCAGCTCACCGGGAAGTTATAGCAATCAGCCCCAGCATTTT.

This clone was observed a few times. The CDR3 nucleotides read TGTGCCAGCAGCTTCGCAGGGGAAGATGGCTACACCTTC. This encodes CASSFAGEDGYTF. This chain joins TRBV7-9 and TRBJ1-2; possibly TRBD1 for D (6 bases). CDR3 length: 13 residues. The V and J ends lost 3 bases and 6 bases respectively, with 11 bases between them. CDR1 is SEHNR, CDR2 FQNEAQ, per germline (reference sequence).

The chain links TRBV5-1 to TRBJ1-1; tentative D call: TRBD1 (5 bases). V lost 0 bases, J lost 6 bases, and 15 bases lay in between. From germline, CDR1 is SGHRS and CDR2 YFSETQ. The CDR3 runs to 15 residues. The CDR3 nucleotides read TGCGCCAGCAGCTTGGGGGGGGACCCTCGGTCTGAAGCTTTCTTT. It yields the protein CASSLGGDPRSEAFF. Combining the CDR3 with reference TRBV5-1 and TRBJ1-1 gives the whole variable domain KAGVTQTPRYLIKTRGQQVTLSCSPISGHRSVSWYQQTPGQGLQFLFEYFSETQRNKGNFPGRFSGRQFSNSRSEMNVSTLELGDSALYLCASSLGGDPRSEAFFGQGTRLTVV.

The chain carries TRBV28 and TRBJ1-2, with TRBD1 matching 8 bases. Germline loops: CDR1 MDHEN, CDR2 SYDVKM. The trim removed 5 bases at V and 0 bases at J, leaving 23 bases unmatched. This CDR3 spans 21 amino acids. The CDR3 DNA follows: TGTGCCAGCAGTGCCACTACGGGCTCCAGGGGGCCCGATCTTTCTAACTATGGCTACACCTTC. Encoded protein: CASSATTGSRGPDLSNYGYTF.

The chain couples TRBV20-1 to TRBJ1-1; unclear D gene. The CDR3 runs 12 residues. Germline loops: CDR1 DFQATT, CDR2 SNEGSKA (reference sequence). V lost 3 bases and J 3 bases, leaving 8 bases between the germline ends. The CDR3 sequence is CSASNPDTEAFF. CDR3 bases: TGCAGTGCTAGTAACCCGGACACTGAAGCTTTCTTT.

This sequence joins TRBV5-1 and TRBJ1-6; 10 bases are a match to TRBD1. CDR1 and CDR2 from the germline V gene are SGHRS and YFSETQ. V shed 4 bases and J 8 bases; nucleotides not matched to a gene: 6. The CDR3 runs 15 residues. The CDR3 sequence: CASSRTGTGDSPLHF. CDR3 nucleotide sequence: TGCGCCAGCAGCCGAACCGGGACAGGGGATTCACCCCTCCACTTT.